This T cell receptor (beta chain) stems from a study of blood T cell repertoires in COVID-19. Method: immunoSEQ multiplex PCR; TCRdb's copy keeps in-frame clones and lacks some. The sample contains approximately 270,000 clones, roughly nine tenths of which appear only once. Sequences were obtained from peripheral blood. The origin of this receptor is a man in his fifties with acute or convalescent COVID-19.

The CDR3 DNA follows: TGTGCCAGCAGTTACTCCCGGGGCTACACCTTC. Amino acid sequence: CASSYSRGYTF. The rearrangement uses TRBV6-6 and TRBJ1-2; D is ambiguous. This CDR3 contains 11 residues. CDR1 and CDR2 from the germline V gene are MNHNY and SVGAGI (reference sequence). Trimming took off 0 bases at V and 8 bases at J, with 4 bases between the two ends.